This is a list of T cell receptor beta chains from one sample in a study of cytomegalovirus exposure and HLA in healthy donors. This table comes from immunoSEQ multiplex PCR, and its TCRdb copy is limited to in-frame clones, with some not included. Of some 57,000 clones in the sample, roughly 90% were seen once. The sequenced sample was PBMCs. Receptors were obtained from a man aged 30 to 39 in good health and CMV-seropositive. Both conserved end residues are trimmed from each CDR3. Fields, in order: V gene, J gene, CDR3 protein.

V: TRBV6-1; J: TRBJ2-2; CDR3: ASSGPTGGGFGGELF
V: TRBV14; J: TRBJ2-7; CDR3: ASSPGYEQY
V: TRBV6-1; J: TRBJ2-7; CDR3: ATRLAGAPEQY
V: TRBV23-1; J: TRBJ2-1; CDR3: ASSLSRDYPYNEQF
V: TRBV19; J: TRBJ2-7; CDR3: ASSLTSGATYEQY
V: TRBV7-3; J: TRBJ1-1; CDR3: ASSSEGGVGTEAF
V: TRBV4-3; J: TRBJ2-3; CDR3: ASSQDVQREASDTQY
V: TRBV27; J: TRBJ2-2; CDR3: ASSLSPGRRGGELF
V: TRBV6-5; J: TRBJ1-1; CDR3: ASIEEGTTEAF
V: TRBV5-5; J: TRBJ2-5; CDR3: ASSLEGGGIQETQY
V: TRBV5-1; J: TRBJ2-5; CDR3: ASSIVTGGQETQY
V: TRBV30; J: TRBJ2-1; CDR3: AWSGLAGHNEQF
V: TRBV11-2; J: TRBJ2-7; CDR3: ASRRPGQGSNEQY
V: TRBV5-1; J: TRBJ2-3; CDR3: ASSLGGVGDTQY
V: TRBV11-2; J: TRBJ1-3; CDR3: ASSGWGPGNTIY
V: TRBV6-1; J: TRBJ1-1; CDR3: AIPGGGRTEAF
V: TRBV7-9; J: TRBJ1-2; CDR3: ASSQGAIDYGYT
V: TRBV15; J: TRBJ1-5; CDR3: ATSRELRTGDNQPQH
V: TRBV29-1; J: TRBJ2-1; CDR3: SVLREFEQF
V: TRBV5-1; J: TRBJ2-2; CDR3: ASSLGGGLNTGELF
V: TRBV18; J: TRBJ2-4; CDR3: ASSPPVDLANIQY
V: TRBV30; J: TRBJ2-3; CDR3: AWSKQGVRDTQY
V: TRBV4-2; J: TRBJ1-2; CDR3: ASSQEKGQGNYGYT
V: TRBV18; J: TRBJ2-1; CDR3: ASSPLGLAGANEQF
V: TRBV6-6; J: TRBJ2-7; CDR3: ASSYSAGESYEQY
V: TRBV7-9; J: TRBJ2-7; CDR3: ASSLELYEQY
V: TRBV7-9; J: TRBJ2-2; CDR3: SSSLDPTSRGGELF
V: TRBV5-1; J: TRBJ2-2; CDR3: ASSPKRERNTGELF
V: TRBV4-3; J: TRBJ2-1; CDR3: ASSQARGLAVYNEQF
V: TRBV13; J: TRBJ1-4; CDR3: ASSLAPQGTTNEKLF
V: TRBV27; J: TRBJ2-1; CDR3: ASSSPRQGGSYNEQF
V: TRBV28; J: TRBJ1-5; CDR3: ASSPDREGNQPQH
V: TRBV5-1; J: TRBJ2-1; CDR3: ASRGAQLAGAEQF
V: TRBV18; J: TRBJ1-1; CDR3: ASSPSQGRTEAF
V: TRBV7-2; J: TRBJ2-7; CDR3: ASSLYRSGADSYEQY
V: TRBV7-2; J: TRBJ2-5; CDR3: ASGGLAVETQY
V: TRBV7-9; J: .; CDR3: ASTEGGALGYEQY
V: TRBV14; J: TRBJ2-7; CDR3: ASSQEQGAREQY
V: TRBV2; J: TRBJ1-4; CDR3: ASSGTATNEKLF